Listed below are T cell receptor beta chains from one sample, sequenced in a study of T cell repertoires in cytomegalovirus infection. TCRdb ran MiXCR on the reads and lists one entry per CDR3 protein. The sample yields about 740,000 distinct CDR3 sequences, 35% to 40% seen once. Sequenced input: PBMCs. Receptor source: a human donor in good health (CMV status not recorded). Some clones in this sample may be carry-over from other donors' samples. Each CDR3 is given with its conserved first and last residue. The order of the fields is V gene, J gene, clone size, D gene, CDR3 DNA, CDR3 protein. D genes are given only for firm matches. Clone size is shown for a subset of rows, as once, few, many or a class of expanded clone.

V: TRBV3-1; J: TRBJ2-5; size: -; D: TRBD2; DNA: TGTGCCAGCAGCACCTCCGGGGGGGCCCCCAAGGCAGAGACCCAGTACTTC; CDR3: CASSTSGGAPKAETQYF
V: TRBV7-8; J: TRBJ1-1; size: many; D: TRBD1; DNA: TGTGCCAGCAGCTTAGGGAGGGGGCGTAGGAACACTGAAGCTTTCTTT; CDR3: CASSLGRGRRNTEAFF
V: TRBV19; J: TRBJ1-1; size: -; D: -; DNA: TGTGCCAGTAGTGTCCATTCATCCACTGAAGCTTTCTTT; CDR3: CASSVHSSTEAFF
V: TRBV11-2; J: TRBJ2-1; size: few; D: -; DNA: TGTGCCAGCAGCTTAATTGACAGATCCAATGAGCAGTTCTTC; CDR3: CASSLIDRSNEQFF
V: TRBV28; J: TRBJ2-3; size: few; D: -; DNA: TGTGCCAGCACTGATAGTAGGGTTACGCAGTATTTT; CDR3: CASTDSRVTQYF
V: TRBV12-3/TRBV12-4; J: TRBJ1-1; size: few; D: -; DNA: TGTGCCAGCATTACGGTGAGCGAAGCTTTCTTT; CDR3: CASITVSEAFF
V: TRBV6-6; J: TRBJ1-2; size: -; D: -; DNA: TGTGCCAGCAGTTATACCAGCTATGGCTACACCTTC; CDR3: CASSYTSYGYTF
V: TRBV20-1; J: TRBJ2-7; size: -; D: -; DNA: TGCAGTGCTAGCCGACTAGGGCTTTACGAGCAGTACTTC; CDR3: CSASRLGLYEQYF
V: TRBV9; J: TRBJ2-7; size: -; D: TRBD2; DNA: TGTGCCAGCAGCGTAGCTCCTAGCGGGGGTTACGAGCAGTACTTC; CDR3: CASSVAPSGGYEQYF
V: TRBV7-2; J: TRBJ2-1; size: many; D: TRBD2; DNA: TGTGCCAGCAGCTTAGGGACTAGCGGGAGTTTTTATGAGCAGTTCTTC; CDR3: CASSLGTSGSFYEQFF
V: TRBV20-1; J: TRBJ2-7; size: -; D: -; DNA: TGCAGTGCTACCCCGGACACCTACGAGCAGTACTTC; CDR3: CSATPDTYEQYF
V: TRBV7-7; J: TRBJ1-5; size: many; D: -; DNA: TGTGCTAGCAGCTTGGAGGACAGCTATAGCAATCAGCCCCAGCATTTT; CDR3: CASSLEDSYSNQPQHF
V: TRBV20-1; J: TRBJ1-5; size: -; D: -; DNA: TGCAGTGCTAGGAGGGGAGGGACCCAGCATTTT; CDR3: CSARRGGTQHF
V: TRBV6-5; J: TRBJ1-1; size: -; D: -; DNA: TGTGCCAGCAGTTACACCCCGGTCAATCGAGCTTTCTTT; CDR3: CASSYTPVNRAFF
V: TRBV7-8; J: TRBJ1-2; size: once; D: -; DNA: TGTGCCACCAACCCTCACCCCCTAACCGCCTATGGCTACACCTTC; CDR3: CATNPHPLTAYGYTF
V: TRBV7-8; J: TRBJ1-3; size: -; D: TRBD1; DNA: TGTGCCAGCAGCTCCGGGACAGATGGTGCCTACTCTGGAAACACCATATATTTT; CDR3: CASSSGTDGAYSGNTIYF
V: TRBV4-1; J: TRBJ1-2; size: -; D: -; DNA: TGCGCCAGCAGCCAAGATTCAAGGGGCCGAATGGGCTACACCTTC; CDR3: CASSQDSRGRMGYTF
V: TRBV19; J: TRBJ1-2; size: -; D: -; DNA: TGTGCCAGTAGTATAAGTGCTGGCTACACCTTC; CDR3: CASSISAGYTF
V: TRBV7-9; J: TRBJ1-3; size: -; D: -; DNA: TGTGCCAGCAGCTTATCGGGAAGGCCGCCAAACACCATATATTTT; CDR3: CASSLSGRPPNTIYF
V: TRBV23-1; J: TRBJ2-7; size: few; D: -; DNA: TGCGCCAGCAGTCGATTAACTTTACAGGGCCGTGGGTCCGAGCAGTACTTC; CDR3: CASSRLTLQGRGSEQYF
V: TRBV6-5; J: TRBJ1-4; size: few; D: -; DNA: TGTGCCAGCAGTTACTCGAGGTTCGGACTGCCGGTTGAACTGTTTTTT; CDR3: CASSYSRFGLPVELFF
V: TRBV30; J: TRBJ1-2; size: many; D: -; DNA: TGTGCCTGGACGGCAGGTAGTAATAACTATGGCTACACCTTC; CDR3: CAWTAGSNNYGYTF
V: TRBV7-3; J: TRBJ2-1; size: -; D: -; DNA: TGTGCCAGCAGCTTAAGAGGGGGAATCCACAATGAGCAGTTCTTC; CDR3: CASSLRGGIHNEQFF
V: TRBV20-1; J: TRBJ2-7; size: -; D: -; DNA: TGCAGTGCTAGAAACCGGGATAATGAGCAGTACTTC; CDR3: CSARNRDNEQYF
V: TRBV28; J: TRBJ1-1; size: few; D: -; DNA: TGTGCCAGCAGTCAGAAGGGGAGCATGAACACTGAAGCTTTCTTT; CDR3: CASSQKGSMNTEAFF
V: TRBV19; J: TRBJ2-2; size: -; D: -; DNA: TGTGCCAGTAGTATAGACCGACAGCTTAGAGGCGGGGAGCTGTTTTTT; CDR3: CASSIDRQLRGGELFF
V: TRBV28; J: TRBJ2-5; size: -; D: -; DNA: TGTGCCAGCAGTTTCCGGCCAGCTCCCCAAGAGACCCAGTACTTC; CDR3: CASSFRPAPQETQYF
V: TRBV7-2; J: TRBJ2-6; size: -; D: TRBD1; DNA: TGTGCCAGCAGCCCCCGACAGGGGACCTCCTTCTCTGGGGCCAACGTCCTGACTTTC; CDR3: CASSPRQGTSFSGANVLTF
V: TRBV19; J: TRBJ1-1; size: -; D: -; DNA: TGTGCCAGTATTATCACGAACACTGAAGCTTTCTTT; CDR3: CASIITNTEAFF
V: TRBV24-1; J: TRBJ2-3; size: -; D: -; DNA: TGTGCCACGGGGGGACCCTCATTGAGGGGAGATACGCAGTATTTT; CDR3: CATGGPSLRGDTQYF
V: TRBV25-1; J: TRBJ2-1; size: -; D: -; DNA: TGTGCCAGCAGTGAATATATGTCGGGCGGTGAGCAGTTCTTC; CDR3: CASSEYMSGGEQFF
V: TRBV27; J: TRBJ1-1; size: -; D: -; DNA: TGTGCCAGCAGTTTTACATCTGACACTGAAGCTTTCTTT; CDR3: CASSFTSDTEAFF
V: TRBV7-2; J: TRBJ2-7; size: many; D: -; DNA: TGTGCCAGCAGCCAGAGCGGGCCCTACGAGCAGTACTTC; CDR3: CASSQSGPYEQYF
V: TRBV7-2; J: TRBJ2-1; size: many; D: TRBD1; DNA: TGTGCCAGCAGCCCCCGCCGGACAGGGCTTTACAATGAGCAGTTCTTC; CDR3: CASSPRRTGLYNEQFF
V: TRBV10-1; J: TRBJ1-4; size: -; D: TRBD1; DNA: TGCGCCAGCAGTGAGTGGACAGGAAAAAATGAAAAACTGTTTTTT; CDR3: CASSEWTGKNEKLFF
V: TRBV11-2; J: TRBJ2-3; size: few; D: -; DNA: TGTGCCAGCAGCTTAGTTATCCGAGGGACAGATACGCAGTATTTT; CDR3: CASSLVIRGTDTQYF
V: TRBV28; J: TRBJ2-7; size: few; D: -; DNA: TGTGCCAGCAGTTTAGGGGGCGTGAGTGCCTACGAGCAGTACTTC; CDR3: CASSLGGVSAYEQYF
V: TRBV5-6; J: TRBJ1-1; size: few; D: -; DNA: TGTGCCAGCAGCTTGGGGCGAGGGGATTGGGCTGAAGCTTTCTTT; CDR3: CASSLGRGDWAEAFF
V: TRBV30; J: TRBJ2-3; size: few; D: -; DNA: TGTGCCTGGAGTTTCTGGGTAGATACGCAGTATTTT; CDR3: CAWSFWVDTQYF
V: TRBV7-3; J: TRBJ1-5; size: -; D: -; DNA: TGTGCCAGCAGCTTAAGAGGGGGGGCGGGTCAGCCCCAGCATTTT; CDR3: CASSLRGGAGQPQHF
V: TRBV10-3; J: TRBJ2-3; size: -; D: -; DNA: TGTGCCATCATTGCCCCCCAGATGGCTACAGATACGCAGTATTTT; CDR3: CAIIAPQMATDTQYF
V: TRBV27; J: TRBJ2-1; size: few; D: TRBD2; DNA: TGTGCCAGCAGTGGCCGGGGACTAGCGGGCTCCTACAATGAGCAGTTCTTC; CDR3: CASSGRGLAGSYNEQFF
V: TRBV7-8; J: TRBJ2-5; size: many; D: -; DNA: TGTGCCAGCAGCCCCGGAAGACGCGAGACCCAGTACTTC; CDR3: CASSPGRRETQYF
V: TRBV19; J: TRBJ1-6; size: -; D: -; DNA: TGTGCCAGTAGTATTGAAAGAGGCTCCTTCGGTAATTCACCCCTCCACTTT; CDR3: CASSIERGSFGNSPLHF
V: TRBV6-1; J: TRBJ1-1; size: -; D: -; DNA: TGTGCCAGCACCCAAGGGCTGTTATTAAACACTGAAGCTTTCTTT; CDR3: CASTQGLLLNTEAFF
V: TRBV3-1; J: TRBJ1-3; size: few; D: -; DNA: TGTGCCAGCAGTGCCCAGGGGTCTGGAAACACCATATATTTT; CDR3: CASSAQGSGNTIYF
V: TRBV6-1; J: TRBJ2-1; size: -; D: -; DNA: TGTGCCAGCAGTCCACAAGAGGAGGGCTACAATGAGCAGTTCTTC; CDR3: CASSPQEEGYNEQFF
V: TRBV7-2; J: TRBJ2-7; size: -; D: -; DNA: TGTGCCAGCAGCTCGAGACGGGACGGGGTCTACGAGCAGTACTTC; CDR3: CASSSRRDGVYEQYF
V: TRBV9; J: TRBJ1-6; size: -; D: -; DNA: TGTGCCAGCAGCGTAGGCAGTCCAAATTCACCCCTCCACTTT; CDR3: CASSVGSPNSPLHF
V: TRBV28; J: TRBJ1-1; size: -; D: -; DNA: TGTGCCAGCATCCCAATCCAGAACACTGAAGCTTTCTTT; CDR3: CASIPIQNTEAFF
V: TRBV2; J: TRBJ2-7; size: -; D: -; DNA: TGTGCCAGCAGTGACAGTGGTTTGTACGAGCAGTACTTC; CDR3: CASSDSGLYEQYF
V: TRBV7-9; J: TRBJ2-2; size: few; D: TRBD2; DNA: TGTGCCAGCAGCCCCGGGACTAGCGATACCGGGGAGCTGTTTTTT; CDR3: CASSPGTSDTGELFF
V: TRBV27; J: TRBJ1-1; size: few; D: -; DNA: TGTGCCAGCAGTCCGGAGTCCCGATTGAACACTGAAGCTTTCTTT; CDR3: CASSPESRLNTEAFF
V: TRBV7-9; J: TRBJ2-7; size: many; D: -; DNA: TGTGCCAGCAGCTTAGGTACGGGGGGCCAAAACGAGCAGTACTTC; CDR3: CASSLGTGGQNEQYF
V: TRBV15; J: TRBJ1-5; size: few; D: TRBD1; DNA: TGTGCCACCAGCAAAAATACAGGGGTAGGCCAGCCCCAGCATTTT; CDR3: CATSKNTGVGQPQHF